One T cell receptor beta chain is described in this entry. Its antigen is not known. TCRdb processed the 5' RACE reads anew with MiXCR; each CDR3 protein has one entry. The table records approximately 100,000 distinct CDR3 sequences, around 12% of them present only once. The CDR3 loop spans 12 amino acids. Germline values: CDR1 SQVTM, CDR2 ANQGSEA. Trimming cost V 3 bases and J 1 base, with 6 bases left between them. The entry originates in a study of T-cell memory formation after mild COVID-19. Study outcomes and limitations: Memory cells collected pre-infection included some clones that later responded, suggesting cross-reactive memory joined. CM and EM subsets held most contracting CD4+ clones; EMRA held CD8+ ones.

The sequenced sample consisted of PBMCs or a T cell subset sorted from them (not recorded which). The chain links TRBV29-1 to TRBJ2-5, with D unresolved. The origin of this receptor is an adult woman who had mild COVID-19 (a few samples of this study predate the infection). Cell type and time point are not known. The CDR3 DNA follows: TGCAGCGTTGATAGCATCCAAGAGACCCAGTACTTC. Its translation: CSVDSIQETQYF. The full variable domain, completed using reference TRBV29-1 and TRBJ2-5, is SAVISQKPSRDICQRGTSLTIQCQVDSQVTMMFWYRQQPGQSLTLIATANQGSEATYESGFVIDKFPISRPNLTFSTLTVSNMSPEDSSIYLCSVDSIQETQYFGPGTRLLVL.